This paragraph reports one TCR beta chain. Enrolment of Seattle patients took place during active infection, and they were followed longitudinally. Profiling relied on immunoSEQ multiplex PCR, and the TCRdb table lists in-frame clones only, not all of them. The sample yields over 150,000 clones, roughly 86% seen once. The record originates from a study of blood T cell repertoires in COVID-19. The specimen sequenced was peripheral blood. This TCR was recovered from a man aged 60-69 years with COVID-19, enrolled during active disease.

CDR3 residues: CASSPGQGLDEQYF. CDR3 DNA: TGCGCCAGCAGCCCGGGACAGGGATTGGACGAGCAGTACTTC. The V call is TRBV5-1, the J call TRBJ2-7; 9 nucleotides line up with TRBD1. Germline trimming cut 4 bases from V and 5 bases from J; bases unmatched to any gene: 7. This CDR3 has 14 residues. Per germline, CDR1 SGHRS and CDR2 YFSETQ.